This T cell receptor beta chain was found in a study of T cells in pancreatic ductal adenocarcinoma. Notes on the study in general: The resected pancreatic cancer cohort was biased toward the minority with early-stage disease.

The selected patients with pancreatic ductal adenocarcinoma had surgery but no neoadjuvant therapy. For this clone: Its cognate antigen is unknown.

Germline V gives CDR1 MNHNY, CDR2 SVGAGI (reference sequence). The V end lost 7 bases, the J end lost 4 bases, and 19 bases lay between the germline ends. This CDR3 region has 15 residues. Sequenced by immunoSEQ multiplex PCR; TCRdb stores in-frame clones only, minus some. The sample yields tens of thousands of clones, more than 90% seen once. V is TRBV6-6 and J is TRBJ1-1; D may be TRBD1 (5 bases). Sequences were obtained from PBMCs. The clonotype was recovered from a human donor with pancreatic ductal adenocarcinoma. The CDR3 region is CASTTGGRAGTEAFF. The CDR3 nucleotides are TGTGCCAGCACCACCGGGGGTCGGGCGGGCACTGAAGCTTTCTTT.